A selection of T cell receptor beta chains follows, all from one sample in a study of T cells after yellow fever vaccination. TCRdb reprocessed the 5' RACE reads with MiXCR, giving one entry per CDR3 protein. This sample has some 400,000 distinct CDR3 sequences; around 20% occur once, and the top ten carry roughly a sixth. Source: PBMCs, taken before the yellow fever booster vaccination. The receptor source for this set is a young man who received the YFV17D yellow fever vaccine. Each CDR3 is given with its conserved first and last residue. Each record gives: D gene, clone size, CDR3 length, V gene, J gene, CDR3 protein. D genes are given only for firm matches. Clone size appears in some rows only: once, few, many, or a class for an expanded clone.

D: .; size: .; length: 10; V: TRBV2; J: TRBJ1-2; CDR3: CASREAGDTF
D: .; size: .; length: 17; V: TRBV4-1; J: TRBJ1-4; CDR3: CASSQERGRMTNEKLFF
D: .; size: few; length: 16; V: TRBV7-2; J: TRBJ2-5; CDR3: CASSSQTLRTEATQYF
D: .; size: .; length: 13; V: TRBV5-1; J: TRBJ1-1; CDR3: CASSLEVTTEAFF
D: .; size: .; length: 12; V: TRBV6-6; J: TRBJ1-2; CDR3: CASIEGSRSYTF
D: .; size: few; length: 17; V: TRBV7-9; J: TRBJ1-1; CDR3: CASSFAHSSDGNTEAFF
D: .; size: .; length: 16; V: TRBV30; J: TRBJ2-3; CDR3: CAWTRMGRGVADTQYF
D: .; size: .; length: 12; V: TRBV28; J: TRBJ1-2; CDR3: CASREGAGGYTF
D: .; size: .; length: 14; V: TRBV9; J: TRBJ2-3; CDR3: CASSVASQADTQYF
D: TRBD2; size: .; length: 14; V: TRBV7-3; J: TRBJ2-3; CDR3: CASRAGGATDTQYF
D: .; size: .; length: 14; V: TRBV5-1; J: TRBJ1-1; CDR3: CASSLGAGETEAFF
D: .; size: few; length: 16; V: TRBV10-3; J: TRBJ2-5; CDR3: CAISDRGAQPFETQYF
D: .; size: .; length: 11; V: TRBV7-2; J: TRBJ2-3; CDR3: CASSFLISQYF
D: .; size: many; length: 15; V: TRBV9; J: TRBJ2-3; CDR3: CASSVATGEADTQYF
D: .; size: few; length: 16; V: TRBV5-6; J: TRBJ2-3; CDR3: CASSLGGLGPLNTQYF
D: .; size: .; length: 14; V: TRBV5-1; J: TRBJ1-2; CDR3: CASSLDRGGDGYTF
D: .; size: .; length: 14; V: TRBV20-1; J: TRBJ2-3; CDR3: CSAARGPSTDTQYF
D: .; size: .; length: 14; V: TRBV29-1; J: TRBJ2-5; CDR3: CSVTRWGTEETQYF
D: .; size: .; length: 9; V: TRBV6-2/TRBV6-3; J: TRBJ2-1; CDR3: CASSTEQFF
D: .; size: few; length: 13; V: TRBV6-5; J: TRBJ1-2; CDR3: CASSYLGGAGYTF
D: TRBD1; size: few; length: 13; V: TRBV4-3; J: TRBJ2-7; CDR3: CASSPDRGLEQYF
D: TRBD2; size: few; length: 13; V: TRBV25-1; J: TRBJ2-7; CDR3: CASTASGLDEQYF
D: .; size: few; length: 14; V: TRBV5-6; J: TRBJ1-5; CDR3: CASSLGGGPGPQHF
D: .; size: many; length: 13; V: TRBV6-6; J: TRBJ1-1; CDR3: CASKVSRSTEAFF
D: .; size: .; length: 15; V: TRBV4-1; J: TRBJ2-3; CDR3: CASSRGGREGDTQYF
D: .; size: .; length: 14; V: TRBV4-1; J: TRBJ2-5; CDR3: CASSPPWGGETQYF
D: TRBD1; size: few; length: 14; V: TRBV5-1; J: TRBJ2-1; CDR3: CASSTDREYNEQFF
D: .; size: .; length: 15; V: TRBV7-2; J: TRBJ1-1; CDR3: CASSLEGPGSTEAFF
D: .; size: few; length: 15; V: TRBV5-5; J: TRBJ2-5; CDR3: CASSLQGMGHETQYF
D: .; size: .; length: 16; V: TRBV7-8; J: TRBJ1-1; CDR3: CASSLEVWVRDTEAFF
D: .; size: few; length: 15; V: TRBV9; J: TRBJ2-3; CDR3: CASSVVASSTDTQYF
D: .; size: few; length: 13; V: TRBV4-2; J: TRBJ1-1; CDR3: CASSHTPATEAFF
D: .; size: few; length: 16; V: TRBV15; J: TRBJ1-1; CDR3: CATSRAGPGENTEAFF
D: .; size: .; length: 15; V: TRBV9; J: TRBJ1-2; CDR3: CASSVVPAEPYGYTF
D: TRBD1; size: .; length: 15; V: TRBV7-2; J: TRBJ2-7; CDR3: CASSYRDRAIDEQYF
D: .; size: .; length: 12; V: TRBV20-1; J: TRBJ1-2; CDR3: CSARDQGSGYTF
D: TRBD1; size: .; length: 15; V: TRBV30; J: TRBJ1-2; CDR3: CAWSAQGAGNYGYTF
D: .; size: few; length: 19; V: TRBV7-9; J: TRBJ2-6; CDR3: CASSRRTEAPKTGANVLTF
D: TRBD1; size: few; length: 14; V: TRBV6-5; J: TRBJ1-1; CDR3: CASSYYGTGPEAFF
D: .; size: few; length: 13; V: TRBV9; J: TRBJ2-4; CDR3: CASSVGYGDIQYF